This TCR beta chain was identified in a study (dated by TCRdb to about 2017). The study in broad terms: The study used sequence and structural analyses to characterize human CD8+ TCR repertoires recognizing immunodominant viral antigens.

Paper-wide results and their limitations: Reports indicated that CD8+ TCR repertoires specific to different immunodominant viral antigens were highly diverse and distinct from one another.

Sequencing relied on an Illumina HiSeq 2500. The public reads were reprocessed in TCRdb via fastp at Q25 and MiXCR, keeping in-frame beta chains. Rows are combined by CDR3 protein, so each entry shows the most common genes and DNA. The sample table shows more than 1,000 distinct CDR3 sequences, and approximately 41% are seen once. The top ten clonotypes cover less than 75% of the sample. According to the germline V gene (reference sequence), CDR1 reads LNHDA and CDR2 reads SQIVND. CDR3 length: 13 amino acids, cysteine to phenylalanine. CDR3 DNA is the only sequence kept; it has 39 bases, read in frame from the first base. Deletion took 2 bases off V and 9 bases off J, with a span of 11 bases between the germline ends. This clonotype was seen repeatedly, ten times or more. This receptor's antigen is unknown. One base away there is no much larger clone; base qualities are not given.

The TCR was taken from a male donor. The V and J genes are TRBV19 and TRBJ2-1; tentative D gene TRBD2, with 6 bases matching. Material: CD8+ T cells (not recorded whether cultured). The CDR3: CASSIRAGIEQFF. The DNA sequence is given as TGTGCCAGTAGTATACGGGCGGGGATTGAGCAGTTCTTC.